This TCR beta chain was recorded in a study of human T cells and chemical hapten exposure (dated by TCRdb to 2020 to 2022). Background on the whole study: For sensitization, 2% DPC in acetone was applied to an approximately 2 cm by approximately 2 cm area of upper inner arm skin. Weekly therapeutic DPC doses were additionally applied to the scalp of patients throughout the roughly 26-week study period. Patch tests used Finn chambers with 0.01% DPC on the upper back, scored after 6 days by International Contact Dermatitis Research Group standards. Most of the patients in the cohort were female, and the cohort covered alopecia areata with under or over 50% scalp involvement, alopecia totalis and alopecia universalis. Libraries were pooled for sequencing, and variation in per-sample TCR yields was attributed mainly to small differences in library volumes within the pool. Peripheral blood TCR repertoire changes were tracked in vivo in alopecia patients during primary and secondary sensitization to the hapten diphenylcyclopropenone (DPC). Blood was sampled from patients pre-sensitization (week 0) and at 2, 6 and about 24 weeks after DPC sensitization. Under 30 alopecia patients gave blood for TCR sequencing at one to four time points (pre-sensitization, 2, 6 and 24 weeks).

Note on this clonotype: Its antigen remains unidentified. Base qualities are not recorded, but no much larger clone differs from it by a single base.

Findings and caveats that apply to the study as a whole: The number of PT1 expanded TCRs positively correlated with patch test score, significant at thresholds 8, 16 and 32 but not 4. Significantly more large CDR3 similarity clusters were formed by expanded TCRs than by pre-sensitization or healthy control sets, consistent with antigen-driven responses. Repeated subsampling changed both the strength of the expansion versus patch-test correlation and the threshold at which that correlation became significant. The number of TCRs above 1 in 1000 frequency did not change with DPC sensitization; there was no evidence of global repertoire structure alterations. Because all patients had alopecia, a presumed autoimmune disease, the immune response of the patients might differ from that of healthy individuals.

The time point label corresponds to: patch test 3, about 24 weeks after DPC sensitization. Read against the paper, the sample's treatment or condition label means: therapeutic diphenylcyclopropenone sensitization with weekly scalp DPC. At every patch-test visit, the blood draw took place before the patch test was put on. Patients were considered eligible if aged 18 to 70, diagnosed with alopecia and deemed suitable for DPC therapy, and patients were excluded if pregnant. Unfractionated whole blood was collected in Tempus Blood RNA tubes, and total RNA was extracted from that blood. The method behind the library was RACE. The instrument given in TCRdb is NextSeq 500. During library preparation, unique molecular identifiers were attached to individual cDNA molecules so that TCRs could be counted in a quantitative, reproducible way. Each blood RNA sample was used to sequence both TCR alpha and TCR beta chains. The original methods were these. Samples had a median of roughly 87,000 TCRs, with a range from about 23,224 to 750,000. V, J and CDR3 annotation of the TCR reads was carried out using the Decombinator software suite. Every sample was subsampled to the same number of TCRs (28,000) for the PS versus PT1 abundance plots. TCRs were defined as expanded if absent before sensitization and observed at least eight times at the 2-week time point. TCRdb handled the public reads itself, with Q25 trimming in fastp and clone calling in MiXCR, and kept productive beta chains. One record per CDR3 amino acid sequence lists the most common genes and DNA. These V and J calls are TCRdb output, not the study's own analysis. Present in this sample are some 97,000 distinct CDR3 sequences, 25% to 30% of which were seen just once. 10% to 13% of the sample rests with the top ten.

The CDR1 and CDR2 encoded by the germline V gene (reference sequence) are DFQATT and SNEGSKA. V drops 3 bases and J drops 5 bases, leaving 20 bases in between. From its cysteine to its phenylalanine, the CDR3 spans 16 amino acids. The DNA shown is the 48-base CDR3, in frame from base 1. This specimen was whole blood, taken in connection with sensitization to the hapten diphenylcyclopropenone (DPC). The chain uses TRBV20-1 and TRBJ2-1; matching of 5 bases hints at TRBD2 as the D gene. The receptor's source is a man in his forties or fifties with alopecia areata. Some clones in this sample may be carry-over from other donors' samples. Read as DNA, the sequence is TGCAGTGCTAGGGAACGGGAATATCGTCAAGACAATGAGCAGTTCTTC. This is translated as CSAREREYRQDNEQFF.